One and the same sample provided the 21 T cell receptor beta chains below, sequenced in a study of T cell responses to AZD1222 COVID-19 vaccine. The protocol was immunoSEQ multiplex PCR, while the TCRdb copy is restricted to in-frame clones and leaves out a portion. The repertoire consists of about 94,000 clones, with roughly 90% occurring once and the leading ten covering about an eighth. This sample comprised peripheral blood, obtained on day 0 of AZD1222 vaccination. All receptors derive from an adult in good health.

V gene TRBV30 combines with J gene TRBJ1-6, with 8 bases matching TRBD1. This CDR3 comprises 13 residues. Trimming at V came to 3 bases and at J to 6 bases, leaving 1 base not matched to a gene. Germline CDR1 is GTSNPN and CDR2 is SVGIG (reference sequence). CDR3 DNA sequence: TGTGCCTGGAGAACAGGGGGTAATTCACCCCTCCACTTT. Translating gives CAWRTGGNSPLHF.

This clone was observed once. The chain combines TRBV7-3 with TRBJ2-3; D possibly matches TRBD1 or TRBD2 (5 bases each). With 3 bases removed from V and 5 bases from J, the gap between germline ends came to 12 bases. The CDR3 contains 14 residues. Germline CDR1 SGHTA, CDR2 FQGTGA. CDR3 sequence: CASSLSGALDTQYF. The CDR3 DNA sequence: TGTGCCAGCAGCTTGTCCGGGGCCTTAGATACGCAGTATTTT.

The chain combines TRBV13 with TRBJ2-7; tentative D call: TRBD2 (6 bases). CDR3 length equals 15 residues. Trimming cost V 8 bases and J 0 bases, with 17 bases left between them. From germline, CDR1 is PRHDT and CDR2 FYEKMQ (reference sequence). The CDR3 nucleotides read TGTGCCAGCGGCAGAAGGGGACTCAGCTCCTACGAGCAGTACTTC. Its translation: CASGRRGLSSYEQYF.

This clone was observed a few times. The CDR3: CSGSQGMDNEQFF. The CDR3 nucleotides are TGCAGCGGCAGTCAGGGAATGGACAATGAGCAGTTCTTC. This chain connects TRBV29-1 to TRBJ2-1; D might be TRBD1 (5 bases). Germline V gene lookup returns CDR1 SQVTM and CDR2 ANQGSEA. The CDR3 contains 13 residues. V lost 7 bases and J lost 5, with 15 bases in between.

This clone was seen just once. CDR3 nucleotides: TGTGCCAGCAGCTACAGGGGATCAGGGTCCTACGAGCAGTACTTC. The encoded protein is CASSYRGSGSYEQYF. This chain connects TRBV6-5 to TRBJ2-7, with 7 bases identical to TRBD1. CDR1 is MNHEY and CDR2 is SVGAGI in the germline V gene. Trimming removed 6 bases from V and 1 base from J; junction bases left unmatched: 9. This CDR3 has 15 amino acids.

The CDR3 sequence: CASSFSTAGELFF. CDR3 DNA: TGTGCCAGCAGCTTCTCGACAGCCGGGGAGCTGTTTTTT. The chain has TRBV7-3 and TRBJ2-2; a weak D match, TRBD1 (5 bases). The CDR3 covers 13 residues. Germline lookup yields CDR1 SGHTA and CDR2 FQGTGA. V gave up 3 bases and J gave up 6 bases, with 8 bases separating them.

CDR3 DNA sequence: TGTGCCAGCAGCTTAGTGGGTCGGGCATTACTCAATCAGCCCCAGCATTTT. This sequence encodes CASSLVGRALLNQPQHF. The chain uses TRBV7-2 and TRBJ1-5, with no clear D. V was shortened by 1 base and J by 3 bases, with 16 bases between the two germline ends. Germline V gene sequence: CDR1 SGHTA, CDR2 FQGNSA. The CDR3 totals 17 residues. The variable domain in full, with the rest retrieved from reference TRBV7-2 and TRBJ1-5, is GAGVSQSPSNKVTEKGKDVELRCDPISGHTALYWYRQSLGQGLEFLIYFQGNSAPDKSGLPSDRFSAERTGGSVSTLTIQRTQQEDSAVYLCASSLVGRALLNQPQHFGDGTRLSIL.

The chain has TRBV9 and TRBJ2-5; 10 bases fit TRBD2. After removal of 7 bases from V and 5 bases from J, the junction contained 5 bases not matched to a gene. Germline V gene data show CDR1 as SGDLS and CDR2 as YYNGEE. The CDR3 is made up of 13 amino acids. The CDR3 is CASGSGGWETQYF. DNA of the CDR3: TGTGCCAGCGGTAGCGGGGGGTGGGAGACCCAGTACTTC.

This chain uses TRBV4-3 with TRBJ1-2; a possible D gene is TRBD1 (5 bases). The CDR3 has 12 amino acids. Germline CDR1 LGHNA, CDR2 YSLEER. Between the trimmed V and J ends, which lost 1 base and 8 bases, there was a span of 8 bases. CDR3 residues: CASSQAGTGYTF. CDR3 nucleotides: TGCGCCAGCAGCCAAGCAGGGACCGGCTACACCTTC.

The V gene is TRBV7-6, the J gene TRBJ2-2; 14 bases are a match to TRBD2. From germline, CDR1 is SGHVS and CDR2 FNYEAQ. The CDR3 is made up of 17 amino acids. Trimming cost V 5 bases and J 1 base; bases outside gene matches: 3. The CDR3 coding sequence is TGTGCCAGCAGCCCAGGACTAGCGGGGGGGAACACCGGGGAGCTGTTTTTT. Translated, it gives CASSPGLAGGNTGELFF.

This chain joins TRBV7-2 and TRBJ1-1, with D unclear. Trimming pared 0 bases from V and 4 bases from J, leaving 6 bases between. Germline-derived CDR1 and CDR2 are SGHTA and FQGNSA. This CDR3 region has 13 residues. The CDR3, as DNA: TGTGCCAGCAGCTTAGCCAAAGGCACTGAAGCTTTCTTT. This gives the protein CASSLAKGTEAFF.

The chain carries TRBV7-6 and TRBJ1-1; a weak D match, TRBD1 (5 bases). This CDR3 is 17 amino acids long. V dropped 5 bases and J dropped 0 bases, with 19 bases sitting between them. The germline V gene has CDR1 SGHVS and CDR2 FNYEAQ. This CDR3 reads CASSPIRPGTMNTEAFF. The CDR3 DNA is TGTGCCAGCAGCCCCATTCGACCCGGGACCATGAACACTGAAGCTTTCTTT. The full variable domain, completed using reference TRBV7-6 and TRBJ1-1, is GAGVSQSPRYKVTKRGQDVALRCDPISGHVSLYWYRQALGQGPEFLTYFNYEAQQDKSGLPNDRFSAERPEGSISTLTIQRTEQRDSAMYRCASSPIRPGTMNTEAFFGQGTRLTVV.

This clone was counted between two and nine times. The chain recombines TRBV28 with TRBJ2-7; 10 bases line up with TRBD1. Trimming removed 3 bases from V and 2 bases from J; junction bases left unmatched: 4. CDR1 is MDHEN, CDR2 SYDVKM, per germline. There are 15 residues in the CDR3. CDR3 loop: CASSLGTGVTYEQYF. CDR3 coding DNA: TGTGCCAGCAGTTTGGGGACAGGGGTTACCTACGAGCAGTACTTC.

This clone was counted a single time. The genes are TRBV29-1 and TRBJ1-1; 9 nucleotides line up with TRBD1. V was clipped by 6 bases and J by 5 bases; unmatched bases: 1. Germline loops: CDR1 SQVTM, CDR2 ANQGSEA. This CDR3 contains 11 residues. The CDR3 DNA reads TGCAGCGTCGACAGGGGGACTGAAGCTTTCTTT. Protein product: CSVDRGTEAFF. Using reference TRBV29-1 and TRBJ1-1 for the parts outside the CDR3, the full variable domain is SAVISQKPSRDICQRGTSLTIQCQVDSQVTMMFWYRQQPGQSLTLIATANQGSEATYESGFVIDKFPISRPNLTFSTLTVSNMSPEDSSIYLCSVDRGTEAFFGQGTRLTVV.

CDR3 bases: TGCGCCAGCAGCTTGTCAGGACAGGGTTTACCCTACAATGAGCAGTTCTTC. Amino acid sequence: CASSLSGQGLPYNEQFF. The V and J genes are TRBV5-1 and TRBJ2-1; TRBD1 aligns across 8 bases. CDR1 and CDR2 (germline): SGHRS, YFSETQ. The CDR3 is made up of 17 amino acids. Trimming cost V 1 base and J 2 bases; bases outside gene matches: 8.

This CDR3 reads CASSQASLSGPRRLRTEAFF. Here the CDR3 DNA reads TGCGCCAGCAGCCAAGCTTCACTGTCCGGGCCTAGAAGGTTACGCACTGAAGCTTTCTTT. The chain links TRBV4-1 to TRBJ1-1; D gene uncertain. Germline CDR1 MGHRA, CDR2 YSYEKL. V lost 1 base to trimming and J lost 4 bases, with 28 bases between them. The CDR3 length is 20 residues.

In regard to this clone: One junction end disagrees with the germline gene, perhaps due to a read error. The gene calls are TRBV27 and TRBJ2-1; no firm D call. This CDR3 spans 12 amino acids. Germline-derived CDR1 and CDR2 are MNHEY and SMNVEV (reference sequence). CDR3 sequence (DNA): TGCCCCCGGCCAGGCTCCTACAATGAGCAGTTCTTC. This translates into CPRPGSYNEQFF.

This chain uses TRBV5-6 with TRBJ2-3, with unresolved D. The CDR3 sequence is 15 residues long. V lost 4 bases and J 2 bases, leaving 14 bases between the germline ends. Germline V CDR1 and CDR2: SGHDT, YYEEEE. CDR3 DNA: TGTGCCAGCAGCACGGTTCTGACCCCCACAGATACGCAGTATTTT. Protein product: CASSTVLTPTDTQYF.

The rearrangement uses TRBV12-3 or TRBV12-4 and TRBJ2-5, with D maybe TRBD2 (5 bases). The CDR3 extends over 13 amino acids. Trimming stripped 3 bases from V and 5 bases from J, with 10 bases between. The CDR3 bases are TGTGCCAGCAGTTTGGAGGTGCGGGAGACCCAGTACTTC. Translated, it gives CASSLEVRETQYF.

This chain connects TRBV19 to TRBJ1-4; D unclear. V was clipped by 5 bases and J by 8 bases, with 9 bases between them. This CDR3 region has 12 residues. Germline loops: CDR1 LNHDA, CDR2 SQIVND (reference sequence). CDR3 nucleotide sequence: TGTGCCAGTAGTTCACATGGGGAAAAACTGTTTTTT. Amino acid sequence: CASSSHGEKLFF. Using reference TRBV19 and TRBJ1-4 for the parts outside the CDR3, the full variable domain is DGGITQSPKYLFRKEGQNVTLSCEQNLNHDAMYWYRQDPGQGLRLIYYSQIVNDFQKGDIAEGYSVSREKKESFPLTVTSAQKNPTAFYLCASSSHGEKLFFGSGTQLSVL.

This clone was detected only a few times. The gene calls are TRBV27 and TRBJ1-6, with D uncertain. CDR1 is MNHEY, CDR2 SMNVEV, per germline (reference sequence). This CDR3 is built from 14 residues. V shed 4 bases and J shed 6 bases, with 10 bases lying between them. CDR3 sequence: CASSSREFNSPLHF. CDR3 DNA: TGTGCCAGCAGTTCCCGGGAGTTTAATTCACCCCTCCACTTT.